This T cell receptor (beta chain) stems from a study of precursors of human CD4 cytotoxic T cells (dated 2018 in TCRdb). At the level of the whole study: CD4+ memory subsets from 15 or so donors in total were covered by the bulk TCR-seq analysis. TCR-seq analysis of 14 donors yielded TCRalpha and TCRbeta chain sequences (table S7).

V trim: 4 bases; J trim: 2 bases; unmatched bases: 5. The germline V gene (reference sequence) yields DFQATT for CDR1 and SNEGSKA for CDR2. CDR3 length: 14 amino acids, cysteine to phenylalanine. Just CDR3 DNA is preserved here, 42 bases in frame from base 1. Sequencing was carried out with an Illumina MiSeq. From the authors' description of their analysis: The Shannon-Wiener index, calculated in VDJtools, was used to measure repertoire diversity. A TCRbeta clonotype counted as expanded if its clonotype frequency was 3 or higher. The raw public reads went through TCRdb reprocessing: fastp at Q25, MiXCR clone calling, in-frame beta chains kept. CDR3 protein duplicates are merged, each entry listing the most common genes and DNA. The V and J calls and clone size come from TCRdb's table, not from the authors' own analysis. The sample table lists several hundred distinct CDR3 sequences, roughly a fifth of them with a count of one. The ten biggest clones cover 15% of the sample.

Regarding this clonotype: The antigen it binds to is not known. Base qualities are not provided; no much larger clone lies one nucleotide away.

What the work shows at the level of the full study, not this receptor alone: According to the authors, an observational design in humans cannot definitively determine the direction of differentiation between precursor and effector cells. Compared with TCM and TEM subsets, the IL-7Rhigh and IL-7R- TEMRA subsets had more restricted TCR repertoires, with lower diversity and more expanded clonotypes. Only about 95% of the 14 donors were included in some bulk TCR-seq comparisons, which suggests that not every subset was available for every donor. A bigger share of IL-7Rhigh TEMRA clonotypes consisted of expanded effector clonotypes than was the case for TEM or TCM clonotypes.

To test a precursor-effector relationship among CD4 cytotoxic T cells, bulk UMI-based TCR sequencing was performed on four sorted CD4+ memory subsets (TCM, TEM, IL-7Rhigh TEMRA, IL-7R- TEMRA). The cells came from peripheral blood mononuclear cells that had been isolated from human blood. Material for sequencing was memory CD4+ T cells from blood (PBMCs). This clonotype originated in a human donor in good health. This chain is built from TRBV20-1 and TRBJ2-3, with 8 central nucleotides matching TRBD1. The DNA sequence is TGCAGTGCTAACCCGGGACAGGACACAGATACGCAGTATTTT. This yields the protein CSANPGQDTDTQYF.